These 8 T cell receptor beta chains were all obtained from the same sample, sequenced in a study of cytotoxic CD8 clonotypes in ibrutinib-treated CLL (dated by TCRdb to the early 2020s). Library method: the immunoSEQ multiplex PCR assay. TCRdb holds this immuneACCESS table with in-frame rearrangements only. Some clones are missing; in checked studies, unresolved V genes explain under half, and the rest has no known cause. For this sample the table gives some 310,000 clones, of which more than 65% were detected only once. Together, the top ten hold more than 6% of the sample. The sample here was PBMCs, taken before ibrutinib treatment. The receptors were gathered from a human donor with chronic lymphocytic leukemia.

This chain uses TRBV30 with TRBJ1-4; the D is unclear. CDR1 and CDR2 (germline): GTSNPN, SVGIG (reference sequence). V dropped 1 base and J dropped 5 bases, with 8 bases sitting between them. CDR3 length: 13 residues. CDR3 nucleotide sequence: TGTGCCTGGAGTGACGGGGAGAATGAAAAACTGTTTTTT. Translation gives CAWSDGENEKLFF.

This chain uses TRBV6-6 with TRBJ1-5; possibly TRBD1 for D (5 bases). The germline gives CDR1 MNHNY, CDR2 SVGAGI (reference sequence). CDR3 size: 15 residues. The ends were cut back, 5 bases at V and 0 bases at J, with 11 bases in the middle. The CDR3 spells CASSARTSSNQPQHF. CDR3 DNA: TGTGCCAGCAGTGCAAGGACATCTAGCAATCAGCCCCAGCATTTT.

The chain combines TRBV15 with TRBJ2-1; the D is unclear. The CDR3 spans 14 residues. Germline CDR1 and CDR2: LNHNV and YYDKDF (reference sequence). Trimming took off 1 base at V and 6 bases at J, with 10 bases between the two ends. The CDR3 sequence is CATSRGSTGNEQFF. The DNA for the CDR3 is TGTGCCACCAGCAGAGGCTCTACTGGCAATGAGCAGTTCTTC.

The chain combines TRBV10-2 with TRBJ2-7; D gene unclear. Germline CDR1 is WSHSY and CDR2 is SAAADI. V gave up 0 bases and J gave up 3 bases, with 15 bases separating them. The CDR3 loop spans 16 amino acids. The CDR3 loop is CASSESLIQTRYEQYF. The DNA for the CDR3 is TGCGCCAGCAGTGAGTCGTTGATCCAGACCCGCTACGAGCAGTACTTC.

The chain links TRBV5-8 to TRBJ2-7; D is perhaps TRBD1 (5 bases). V was clipped by 10 bases and J by 3 bases, with 8 bases between them. The germline V gene has CDR1 SGHTS and CDR2 YDEGEE. CDR3 length equals 10 residues. CDR3 in amino acids: CAAGFYEQYF. The CDR3 DNA follows: TGTGCCGCAGGGTTCTACGAGCAGTACTTC.

J is TRBJ2-2 and V is TRBV28; 8 bases are a match to TRBD2. Germline assignment: CDR1 MDHEN and CDR2 SYDVKM. The CDR3 runs 14 residues. The V segment lost 5 bases and the J segment 5 bases; nucleotides outside the gene matches: 4. The DNA for the CDR3 is TGTGCCAGCAGTGGGACTAGTTATACCGGGGAGCTGTTTTTT. Its translation: CASSGTSYTGELFF.

V usage is TRBV25-1 and J usage is TRBJ2-5; TRBD2 matches at 8 bases. Germline V gene data show CDR1 as MGHDK and CDR2 as SYGVNS. This CDR3 contains 15 residues. Losses at the gene ends were 7 bases for V and 5 bases for J; bases not matched to a gene: 12. Here the CDR3 DNA reads TGTGCCAGCACCGACAGCGGGAGAGTTTGGGAGACCCAGTACTTC. Translation gives CASTDSGRVWETQYF. The variable domain in full, with the rest retrieved from reference TRBV25-1 and TRBJ2-5, is EADIYQTPRYLVIGTGKKITLECSQTMGHDKMYWYQQDPGMELHLIHYSYGVNSTEKGDLSSESTVSRIRTEHFPLTLESARPSHTSQYLCASTDSGRVWETQYFGPGTRLLVL.

The CDR3 DNA reads TGCGCCAGCAGCCAGGGGACTAGCGACTACTACGAGCAGTACTTC. Amino acid sequence: CASSQGTSDYYEQYF. The V call is TRBV4-3, the J call TRBJ2-7, with 10 bases lining up with TRBD2. The CDR3 has 15 amino acids. CDR1 and CDR2 (germline): LGHNA, YSLEER. The V gene end was trimmed by 3 bases and the J gene end by 3 bases; junction bases not matched to a gene: 5.